These 15 T cell receptor beta chains came from one sample sequenced in a study of cytomegalovirus exposure and HLA in healthy donors. This PCR relied on a set of 60 Vbeta primers and 13 Jbeta primers. The method was immunoSEQ multiplex PCR; TCRdb's version includes in-frame clones alone and lacks a portion of them. The repertoire holds about 160,000 clones, roughly 78% seen once, with about 7% in the top ten. The sample comprised PBMCs. Receptors originate from a man in his forties or fifties in good health and CMV-seropositive.

The chain uses TRBV6-1 and TRBJ1-1; TRBD1 matches at 9 bases. The CDR3 runs 13 residues. Looked up from germline, CDR1 is MNHNS and CDR2 is SASEGT. Losses at the gene ends were 6 bases for V and 5 bases for J; bases not matched to a gene: 4. The CDR3 spells CASSLTGGTEAFF. The CDR3 DNA reads as TGTGCCAGCAGCCTGACAGGGGGGACTGAAGCTTTCTTT.

The chain combines TRBV11-2 with TRBJ2-2; TRBD1 matches at 8 bases. This CDR3 spans 16 amino acids. CDR1 and CDR2 (germline): SGHAT, FQNNGV. Losses at the gene ends were 3 bases for V and 1 base for J; bases not matched to a gene: 4. The CDR3 DNA reads as TGTGCCAGCAGCTTCGGGACAGGAAGGAACACCGGGGAGCTGTTTTTT. This gives the protein CASSFGTGRNTGELFF.

The chain joins TRBV19 to TRBJ1-2; 9 bases line up with TRBD1. Germline CDR1 reads LNHDA; CDR2 reads SQIVND (reference sequence). The CDR3 runs 12 residues. Trimming removed 4 bases from V and 12 bases from J; junction bases left unmatched: 6. The CDR3: CASSTGQGYHTF. CDR3 DNA: TGTGCCAGTAGTACGGGACAGGGATACCACACCTTC.

The rearrangement joins TRBV5-6 to TRBJ1-1; weak D call: TRBD1 (5 bases). The germline gives CDR1 SGHDT, CDR2 YYEEEE. This CDR3 has 13 amino acids. V lost 4 bases and J lost 2, with 9 bases in between. This CDR3 is CASSQGSNTEAFF. CDR3 coding DNA: TGTGCCAGCAGCCAGGGTAGTAACACTGAAGCTTTCTTT.

This clone was found once. The chain is built from TRBV6-1 and TRBJ2-7; D possibly corresponds to TRBD1 (6 bases). The CDR3 is 14 amino acids. Germline V gene sequence: CDR1 MNHNS, CDR2 SASEGT. V lost 8 bases to trimming and J lost 1 base, with 15 bases between them. CDR3 sequence: CASPAHRESYEQYF. DNA for the CDR3: TGTGCCAGCCCGGCGCACAGGGAATCCTACGAGCAGTACTTC.

This clone was found a few times. The identical CDR3 is also encoded by other nucleotide sequences in the sample. The chain combines TRBV6-5 with TRBJ2-7; 9 positions match TRBD1. After removal of 5 bases from V and 3 bases from J, the junction contained 5 bases not matched to a gene. This CDR3 comprises 14 residues. In germline, CDR1 is MNHEY, CDR2 SVGAGI. The CDR3 sequence: CASSRGQGGYEQYF. In DNA form, the CDR3 reads TGTGCCAGCAGTAGGGGACAGGGTGGCTACGAGCAGTACTTC.

The chain joins TRBV19 to TRBJ2-7; 9 bases fit TRBD1. V lost 4 bases, J lost 3 bases, and 4 bases stayed unmatched. The CDR3 is made up of 14 amino acids. Germline values: CDR1 LNHDA, CDR2 SQIVND (reference sequence). The DNA of the CDR3 is TGTGCCAGTAGTACGGGACAGGGTGACTACGAGCAGTACTTC. This gives the protein CASSTGQGDYEQYF.

The V call is TRBV7-3, the J call TRBJ2-5, with a tentative D call TRBD2 (6 bases). Trimming left V 2 bases short and J 5 bases short, with 15 bases between. The length of the CDR3 is 15 residues. Germline V CDR1 and CDR2: SGHTA, FQGTGA. For the CDR3, the DNA is TGTGCCAGCAGCTTAGAGGTCGGCGGGGCTGAGACCCAGTACTTC. Translating gives CASSLEVGGAETQYF.

Notes on this clone: At one of its ends the junction is not consistent with the germline gene, which may arise from a read error. The J gene is TRBJ2-5, the V gene TRBV7-7; D unclear. The CDR3 consists of 13 residues. Germline assignment: CDR1 SSHAT and CDR2 FNYEAQ (reference sequence). This CDR3 reads CASSLASQETQYF. The CDR3 DNA reads TGTGCTAGCAGCTTAGCTTCACAAGAGACCCAGTACTTC.

The genes are TRBV10-2 and TRBJ2-7, with 10 bases fitting TRBD1. CDR3 length: 15 amino acids. Germline V CDR1 and CDR2: WSHSY, SAAADI. With V trimmed by 5 bases and J by 2 bases, 6 bases remained unmatched. The CDR3 loop reads CASSKTGTGAYEQYF. The CDR3 DNA follows: TGCGCCAGCAGTAAGACCGGGACAGGGGCCTACGAGCAGTACTTC.

This sequence joins TRBV4-3 and TRBJ1-4, with D possibly being TRBD1 (5 bases). The CDR3 sequence is 16 residues long. V was pared by 0 bases and J by 2 bases, with 10 bases between. CDR1 and CDR2 from the germline V gene are LGHNA and YSLEER. The CDR3 loop is CASSQDRRGTNEKLFF. For the CDR3, the DNA is TGCGCCAGCAGCCAAGATCGGCGGGGCACTAATGAAAAACTGTTTTTT.

The chain joins TRBV6-1 to TRBJ2-5; D unresolved. The better agreement between TRBJ2-7 and the DNA end casts doubt on the J call. The CDR3 runs to 16 residues. CDR1 and CDR2 from the germline V gene are MNHNS and SASEGT. The CDR3 reads CASSDPRFSSSYEQYF. The CDR3 DNA is TGTGCCAGCAGTGACCCAAGATTCTCGAGCTCCTACGAGCAGTACTTC.

This clone was found a few times. The CDR3 sequence: CATSRDLGAGSLETQYF. The CDR3, as DNA: TGTGCCACCAGCAGAGATTTAGGTGCAGGGTCTTTGGAGACCCAGTACTTC. The V gene is TRBV15, the J gene TRBJ2-5; D is possibly TRBD1 (5 bases). The CDR3 extends over 17 amino acids. Trimming stripped 0 bases from V and 5 bases from J, with 19 bases between. Germline V gene lookup returns CDR1 LNHNV and CDR2 YYDKDF (reference sequence).

The chain employs TRBV5-4 and TRBJ2-1; D is undetermined. The CDR3 totals 15 residues. Trimming pared 0 bases from V and 6 bases from J, leaving 13 bases between. Germline V gene data show CDR1 as SGHNT and CDR2 as YYREEE (reference sequence). The CDR3 region is CASSLGARSSNEQFF. In DNA form, the CDR3 reads TGTGCCAGCAGCTTGGGGGCAAGGTCAAGCAATGAGCAGTTCTTC.

The rearrangement uses TRBV6-5 and TRBJ1-6; 10 nucleotides align to TRBD1. CDR1 MNHEY and CDR2 SVGAGI come from the germline V gene. Unmatched junction bases numbered 1, after V lost 6 bases and J lost 8 bases. This CDR3 region has 13 residues. The CDR3 sequence: CASRGTGDSPLHF. Written as DNA, the CDR3 is TGTGCCAGCAGAGGGACAGGGGATTCACCCCTCCACTTT.